This T cell receptor beta chain was recorded in a study of control samples from healthy donors and cancer patients. In germline, CDR1 is MDHEN, CDR2 SYDVKM. V lost 5 bases to trimming and J lost 3 bases, with 14 bases between them. The CDR3 contains 16 residues. Some clones are missing from TCRdb's copy, which holds only in-frame ones; the method was immunoSEQ multiplex PCR. The sample carries 150,000 to 200,000 clones, about 90% recorded once. The chain has TRBV28 and TRBJ1-6; D gene ambiguous. This TCR came from a man aged 30 to 39 in good health. Sequencing was performed on blood. The CDR3 DNA sequence: TGTGCCAGCAGTCCTCTCGGGAGGGACTATAATTCACCCCTCCACTTT. Encoded protein: CASSPLGRDYNSPLHF.